These 4 T cell receptor beta chains were all obtained from the same sample, sequenced in a study of blood T cell repertoires in COVID-19. Libraries were prepared by immunoSEQ multiplex PCR; TCRdb keeps only in-frame clonotypes and omits some of them. The data hold approximately 200,000 clones, with 85% to 90% observed a single time. The specimen sequenced was PBMCs or T cells enriched from blood (not recorded which). The source is a woman aged 40 to 49 with acute COVID-19.

This clone was counted a single time. The chain links TRBV4-2 to TRBJ2-5; a weak D match, TRBD1 (5 bases). The CDR3 extends over 14 amino acids. Germline values: CDR1 LGHNA, CDR2 YNFKEQ. With 1 base removed from V and 3 bases from J, the gap between germline ends came to 9 bases. CDR3: CASSQGPREETQYF. CDR3 DNA sequence: TGTGCCAGCAGCCAAGGTCCCAGGGAAGAGACCCAGTACTTC.

The rearrangement joins TRBV29-1 to TRBJ2-3, with a weak D call TRBD2 (7 bases). V was trimmed by 5 bases and J by 1 base, leaving 10 bases between them. Germline loops: CDR1 SQVTM, CDR2 ANQGSEA. The CDR3 contains 13 residues. This chain's CDR3 is CSVRGAGTDTQYF. CDR3 coding DNA: TGCAGCGTTCGGGGGGCTGGCACAGATACGCAGTATTTT.

The genes are TRBV5-4 and TRBJ2-5; D might be TRBD2 (6 bases). The germline V gene has CDR1 SGHNT and CDR2 YYREEE (reference sequence). V was clipped by 4 bases and J by 1 base, with 11 bases between them. The length of the CDR3 is 14 residues. DNA for the CDR3: TGTGCCAGCAGCCTGCGGACTATCCAAGAGACCCAGTACTTC. This encodes CASSLRTIQETQYF.

V usage is TRBV24-1 and J usage is TRBJ2-7; TRBD1 matches 7 bases. V was clipped by 4 bases and J by 3 bases; unmatched bases: 11. This CDR3 is 16 amino acids long. The germline V gene encodes CDR1 KGHDR and CDR2 SFDVKD. The CDR3 here is CATSETLRDSVYEQYF. The CDR3 nucleotides are TGTGCCACCAGTGAAACACTCCGGGACAGCGTCTACGAGCAGTACTTC.